Each of the 30 T cell receptor beta chains below was sequenced from the same sample in a study of T cells of healthy individuals. Each CDR3 protein is one row after TCRdb ran MiXCR on the 5' RACE reads. The sample has approximately 89,000 distinct CDR3 sequences; around 5.1% are singletons. These receptors originate from a female donor in good health.

This clonotype was seen many times. The genes are TRBV3-1 and TRBJ2-6; D remains unclear. Germline loops: CDR1 LGHDT, CDR2 YNNKEL (reference sequence). The CDR3 runs to 14 residues. Trimming stripped 4 bases from V and 0 bases from J, with 4 bases between. CDR3 sequence reads: CASSRISGANVLTF. DNA for the CDR3: TGTGCCAGCAGCCGTATCTCTGGGGCCAACGTCCTGACTTTC. Full variable domain (rest looked up from reference TRBV3-1 and TRBJ2-6): DTAVSQTPKYLVTQMGNDKSIKCEQNLGHDTMYWYKQDSKKFLKIMFSYNNKELIINETVPNRFSPKSPDKAHLNLHINSLELGDSAVYFCASSRISGANVLTFGAGSRLTVL.

Ten or more counts support this clonotype. V usage is TRBV4-2 and J usage is TRBJ1-5; D is undetermined. The CDR3 is made up of 13 amino acids. Germline CDR1 and CDR2: LGHNA and YNFKEQ. Trimming shortened V by 0 bases and J by 5 bases, and 5 bases separated the two germline ends. The CDR3 nucleotides read TGTGCCAGCAGCCAAGATCTGTATCAGCCCCAGCATTTT. Translation: CASSQDLYQPQHF.

This clonotype was counted ten times or more. V gene TRBV6-5 combines with J gene TRBJ1-2; TRBD1 agrees at 10 bases. This CDR3 region has 13 residues. The ends lost 6 bases at V and 4 bases at J; junction bases unmatched: 2. Germline CDR1 is MNHEY and CDR2 is SVGAGI. CDR3 loop: CASRTGGGYGYTF. In DNA form, the CDR3 reads TGTGCCAGCAGGACAGGGGGCGGCTATGGCTACACCTTC.

This clonotype has only a few counts. V usage is TRBV12-3 or TRBV12-4 and J usage is TRBJ2-2; possibly TRBD2 for D (6 bases). This CDR3 contains 16 residues. V shed 7 bases and J shed 4 bases, with 19 bases lying between them. CDR3 in DNA: TGTGCCAGCATCACCGGGGGACGGTGGCGCACCGGGGAGCTGTTTTTT. This encodes CASITGGRWRTGELFF.

This clonotype was detected a few times. This chain uses TRBV27 with TRBJ1-2; 10 nucleotides match TRBD1. The junction had 6 bases not matched to a gene; V was cut back by 6 bases and J by 5 bases. The CDR3 extends over 14 amino acids. CDR1 is MNHEY, CDR2 SMNVEV, per germline (reference sequence). The CDR3 reads CASRLGTGAYGYTF. The CDR3, as DNA: TGTGCCAGCAGATTAGGGACAGGGGCTTATGGCTACACCTTC.

This clonotype has just a few counts. This rearrangement joins TRBV5-4 to TRBJ2-1, with a weak D call TRBD2 (7 bases). Germline V gives CDR1 SGHNT, CDR2 YYREEE (reference sequence). V lost 4 bases to trimming and J lost 8 bases, with 25 bases between them. The CDR3 runs to 17 residues. CDR3 loop: CASSRTTVGGLSDEQFF. CDR3 DNA: TGTGCCAGCAGCCGCACCACGGTCGGGGGGCTGAGTGATGAGCAGTTCTTC. Full variable domain (rest looked up from reference TRBV5-4 and TRBJ2-1): ETGVTQSPTHLIKTRGQQVTLRCSSQSGHNTVSWYQQALGQGPQFIFQYYREEENGRGNFPPRFSGLQFPNYSSELNVNALELDDSALYLCASSRTTVGGLSDEQFFGPGTRLTVL.

At least ten counts were recorded for this clonotype. The chain couples TRBV28 to TRBJ1-5; the D is unclear. In germline, CDR1 is MDHEN, CDR2 SYDVKM. The V gene lost 3 bases and the J gene lost 2 bases, with 11 bases spanning the gap. This CDR3 is 15 amino acids long. In DNA form, the CDR3 reads TGTGCCAGCAGTTTGTTCACTTCGGGCAATCAGCCCCAGCATTTT. Amino acids: CASSLFTSGNQPQHF.

This clonotype has a count of ten or more. The rearrangement links TRBV7-9 to TRBJ2-3, with D possibly being TRBD2 (5 bases). Trimming stripped 5 bases from V and 1 base from J, with 13 bases between. This CDR3 contains 15 residues. Germline CDR1 and CDR2: SEHNR and FQNEAQ (reference sequence). CDR3 nucleotides: TGTGCCAGCAGCCAAGGGAGACACGGCACAGATACGCAGTATTTT. This codes for CASSQGRHGTDTQYF.

This clonotype occurred many times. The chain combines TRBV29-1 with TRBJ2-3; D gene unclear. Germline assignment: CDR1 SQVTM and CDR2 ANQGSEA. The CDR3 spans 15 residues. Trimming shortened V by 4 bases and J by 1 base, and 15 bases separated the two germline ends. CDR3 residues: CSVGLTVIRTDTQYF. The CDR3 DNA is TGCAGCGTTGGGTTGACGGTGATACGCACAGATACGCAGTATTTT.

The rearrangement joins TRBV29-1 to TRBJ2-1; the match to TRBD2 covers 14 bases. Germline CDR1 and CDR2: SQVTM and ANQGSEA. This CDR3 region has 17 residues. J was trimmed by 9 bases and V by 0 bases; bases with no gene match: 10. The CDR3 region has the DNA TGCAGCGTTGAAGACCAGACTAGCGGGAGGGCCAACGCTGAGCAGTTCTTC. This gives the protein CSVEDQTSGRANAEQFF.

This clonotype showed up just a few times. The chain joins TRBV12-3 or TRBV12-4 to TRBJ2-2; no definite D call. V lost 5 bases to trimming and J lost 1 base, with 2 bases between them. The CDR3 is 12 residues long. The CDR3 loop reads CASSQNTGELFF. The CDR3 DNA is TGTGCCAGCAGTCAGAACACCGGGGAGCTGTTTTTT.

This clonotype came up many times. The gene calls are TRBV12-3 or TRBV12-4 and TRBJ2-3; perhaps D is TRBD1 or TRBD2 (5 bases each). V was clipped by 5 bases and J by 0 bases, with 18 bases between them. There are 17 residues in the CDR3. The CDR3 loop reads CASSQSLGVPSTDTQYF. CDR3 bases: TGTGCCAGCAGTCAAAGTTTGGGGGTACCTAGCACAGATACGCAGTATTTT.

This rearrangement joins TRBV15 to TRBJ2-1; weak D call: TRBD2 (5 bases). Germline V CDR1 and CDR2: LNHNV, YYDKDF (reference sequence). CDR3 length equals 15 residues. The ends were cut back, 0 bases at V and 4 bases at J, with 10 bases in the middle. CDR3: CATSREETKYNEQFF. The CDR3 DNA follows: TGTGCCACCAGCAGAGAAGAGACTAAGTACAATGAGCAGTTCTTC. The full variable domain, with the rest looked up from reference TRBV15 and TRBJ2-1, is DAMVIQNPRYQVTQFGKPVTLSCSQTLNHNVMYWYQQKSSQAPKLLFHYYDKDFNNEADTPDNFQSRRPNTSFCFLDIRSPGLGDTAMYLCATSREETKYNEQFFGPGTRLTVL.

The V gene is TRBV19, the J gene TRBJ1-2; 7 nucleotides line up with TRBD1. This CDR3 has 16 residues. CDR1 and CDR2 from the germline V gene are LNHDA and SQIVND (reference sequence). V shed 9 bases, J shed 8 bases, and the junction held 21 bases outside the gene matches. The CDR3: CASAREDRPERRGYTF. CDR3 sequence (DNA): TGTGCCAGCGCCCGCGAGGACAGGCCCGAGAGACGAGGCTACACCTTC.

This clonotype showed up many times. The gene calls are TRBV5-1 and TRBJ1-6; tentative D call: TRBD1 (6 bases). V gave up 0 bases and J gave up 11 bases, with 12 bases separating them. Looked up from germline, CDR1 is SGHRS and CDR2 is YFSETQ. The CDR3 covers 14 residues. CDR3 sequence (DNA): TGCGCCAGCAGCTTGGATCGGGGGGCCGCACCCCTCCACTTT. Protein product: CASSLDRGAAPLHF.

The J gene is TRBJ2-1, the V gene TRBV20-1, with 11 positions matching TRBD2. The CDR3 totals 16 residues. Trimming cost V 3 bases and J 2 bases; bases outside gene matches: 6. Germline CDR1 is DFQATT and CDR2 is SNEGSKA (reference sequence). The CDR3 here is CSASGLAGGPYNEQFF. The CDR3 nucleotides read TGCAGTGCTAGCGGGCTAGCGGGAGGTCCCTACAATGAGCAGTTCTTC.

In DNA, the CDR3 is TGTGCCAGCAGTTTCGGTGAAAAACTGTTTTTT. Its protein product is CASSFGEKLFF. The chain carries TRBV12-3 or TRBV12-4 and TRBJ1-4; no clear D. The CDR3 is 11 amino acids. V was cut by 3 bases and J by 7 bases, with 3 bases left in between.

In this sample, this clonotype turned up many times. This chain links TRBV7-9 with TRBJ2-2; 7 positions agree with TRBD2. CDR3 length: 15 residues. The V gene's germline CDR1 is SEHNR and CDR2 FQNEAQ (reference sequence). Trimming cost V 5 bases and J 6 bases; bases outside gene matches: 9. As DNA, the CDR3 is TGTGCCAGCAGCCCCGCGCGGGGGTACGCCGGGGAGCTGTTTTTT. Its translation: CASSPARGYAGELFF.

Here the CDR3 DNA reads TGTGCCAGCAGCAAGGACAGAGCCCCTTATGGCTACACCTTC. It yields the protein CASSKDRAPYGYTF. J is TRBJ1-2 and V is TRBV7-2; TRBD1 might be the D (6 bases). V lost 5 bases, J lost 5 bases, and 15 bases lay in between. From germline, CDR1 is SGHTA and CDR2 FQGNSA. This CDR3 region has 14 residues.

The sample holds many counts of this clonotype. The rearrangement uses TRBV2 and TRBJ1-2, with a tentative D call TRBD1 (5 bases). Between the trimmed V and J ends, which lost 6 bases and 2 bases, there was a span of 19 bases. Germline V lookup: CDR1 SNHLY, CDR2 FYNNEI. This CDR3 has 16 residues. This CDR3 reads CASRAIDSPRNYGYTF. The CDR3 nucleotides are TGTGCCAGCAGAGCAATCGACAGCCCTCGAAACTATGGCTACACCTTC. Variable domain in full (rest from reference TRBV2 and TRBJ1-2): EPEVTQTPSHQVTQMGQEVILRCVPISNHLYFYWYRQILGQKVEFLVSFYNNEISEKSEIFDDQFSVERPDGSNFTLKIRSTKLEDSAMYFCASRAIDSPRNYGYTFGSGTRLTVV.

This sequence joins TRBV6-2 or TRBV6-3 and TRBJ1-1; 7 bases align to TRBD1. The junction had 10 bases not matched to a gene; V was cut back by 6 bases and J by 6 bases. CDR1 and CDR2 (germline): MNHEY, SVGEGT. The CDR3 covers 14 residues. CDR3 protein: CASRSDRYGSEAFF. The CDR3, as DNA: TGTGCCAGCAGATCGGACAGGTACGGCTCTGAAGCTTTCTTT.

This clonotype was detected many times. This rearrangement joins TRBV20-1 to TRBJ2-3; D is perhaps TRBD1 or TRBD2 (5 bases each). V was shortened by 0 bases and J by 7 bases, with 11 bases between the two germline ends. The germline V gene has CDR1 DFQATT and CDR2 SNEGSKA (reference sequence). The CDR3 consists of 13 residues. The CDR3 DNA reads TGCAGTGCTAGAGACCCGGGACCTCATACGCAGTATTTT. This translates into CSARDPGPHTQYF.

This chain connects TRBV4-3 to TRBJ1-1; D unresolved. This CDR3 spans 14 amino acids. Germline V CDR1 and CDR2: LGHNA, YSLEER. V was shortened by 3 bases and J by 10 bases, with 18 bases between the two germline ends. The CDR3 here is CASSHLTRANGAFF. In DNA form, the CDR3 reads TGCGCCAGCAGCCATCTCACTAGGGCAAATGGAGCTTTCTTT.

This clonotype was recorded a few times. V gene TRBV29-1 combines with J gene TRBJ2-7; weak D call: TRBD1 (6 bases). The germline V gene has CDR1 SQVTM and CDR2 ANQGSEA. Trimming removed 6 bases at V and 2 bases at J, with 11 bases between. The CDR3 is 12 residues long. This CDR3 reads CSVWDTPYEQYF. CDR3 DNA sequence: TGCAGCGTGTGGGACACACCCTACGAGCAGTACTTC.

This clonotype was picked up many times. The J gene is TRBJ1-6, the V gene TRBV5-1; D is perhaps TRBD1 (5 bases). V dropped 1 base and J dropped 8 bases, with 13 bases sitting between them. This CDR3 is built from 15 residues. Germline lookup yields CDR1 SGHRS and CDR2 YFSETQ. The CDR3 DNA sequence: TGCGCCAGCAGCTTGAGCGGGGCTACCGATTCACCCCTCCACTTT. The encoded protein is CASSLSGATDSPLHF.

This clonotype was picked up many times. The CDR3: CSGSRLAGDSQDEQYF. DNA of the CDR3: TGCAGTGGTTCTCGACTAGCGGGAGATTCTCAGGACGAGCAGTACTTC. The rearrangement links TRBV20-1 to TRBJ2-7, with 12 bases matching TRBD2. Germline assignment: CDR1 DFQATT and CDR2 SNEGSKA (reference sequence). Trimming took 7 bases from V and 5 from J; bases not matched to a gene: 15. The CDR3 is 16 amino acids.

The chain recombines TRBV9 with TRBJ2-1; the D gene is possibly TRBD1 (6 bases). The CDR3 consists of 12 residues. CDR1 and CDR2 (germline): SGDLS, YYNGEE. Between the trimmed V and J ends, which lost 0 bases and 8 bases, there was a span of 6 bases. The CDR3 nucleotides read TGTGCCAGCAGCGTAGACAGGGATGAGCAGTTCTTC. Amino acid sequence: CASSVDRDEQFF.

The sample holds many counts of this clonotype. Mismatch with germline at one junction end may stem from a read error. The V call is TRBV18, the J call TRBJ2-7; 7 nucleotides agree with TRBD1. The V gene's germline CDR1 is KGHSH and CDR2 LQKENI. The CDR3 totals 12 residues. DNA for the CDR3: TGTGCCAGCTCCGCGGATGGCAGGGGGATATCCTTC. Translation: CASSADGRGISF.

This clonotype was detected ten times or more. This chain connects TRBV7-8 to TRBJ2-7, with TRBD1 matching over 8 bases. Per the germline V gene, CDR1 is SGHVS and CDR2 is FQNEAQ. The CDR3 spans 16 residues. V lost 4 bases and J lost 6; bases outside the gene matches: 14. The CDR3 spells CASSSPLRDRTAEQYF. The DNA of the CDR3 is TGTGCCAGCAGCTCGCCTCTCCGGGACAGGACCGCCGAGCAGTACTTC.

The sample holds many counts of this clonotype. The genes are TRBV7-8 and TRBJ2-7; either TRBD1 or TRBD2 may fit D (5 bases each). Germline lookup yields CDR1 SGHVS and CDR2 FQNEAQ. Trimming took 1 base from V and 0 from J, leaving 7 bases between them. The CDR3 has 14 residues. The DNA of the CDR3 is TGTGCCAGCAGCTTAGGGGGGATCTCCTACGAGCAGTACTTC. It translates to CASSLGGISYEQYF.